One sample yielded the 12 T cell receptor beta chains listed below, sequenced in a study of blood T cells in healthy people across ages. PCR was performed a second time for about 6 to 11 cycles using a sample-barcoded 5' primer and a J-beta primer mix. MiXCR, run by TCRdb on the 5' RACE reads, gives a single entry per CDR3 protein. The table includes about a million distinct CDR3 sequences, just over 50% detected once. The sample consisted of blood. Every receptor here comes from a woman aged 55-69 years in good health.

In DNA, the CDR3 is TGTGCCAGCAGACAAGGACAGGGCTCCTATAATTCACCCCTCCACTTT. It translates to CASRQGQGSYNSPLHF. The chain carries TRBV12-3 or TRBV12-4 and TRBJ1-6; 8 bases align to TRBD1. The CDR3 covers 16 residues. Trimming at V came to 6 bases and at J to 0 bases, leaving 4 bases not matched to a gene.

The chain has TRBV27 and TRBJ2-5; the match to TRBD1 covers 7 bases. The germline CDR1 and CDR2 sequences are MNHEY and SMNVEV (reference sequence). The CDR3 contains 15 residues. After removal of 4 bases from V and 11 bases from J, the junction contained 16 bases not matched to a gene. CDR3 nucleotides: TGTGCCAGCAGTTCGCCCCGTACAGGGGACAATGAGCAGTACTTC. Its protein product is CASSSPRTGDNEQYF.

The rearrangement links TRBV12-3 or TRBV12-4 to TRBJ2-7; TRBD2 matches 7 bases. This CDR3 is 14 amino acids long. J gave up 5 bases and V 0 bases, and 4 bases lay outside the gene matches. The DNA of the CDR3 is TGTGCCAGCAGTTTAGCGGGAGGGTCCCACGAGCAGTACTTC. Encoded protein: CASSLAGGSHEQYF.

A few counts support this clonotype. The CDR3 bases are TGTGCCAGCAATGTGGGCCGGCGGACAAGCTCCTACGAGCAGTACTTC. Protein sequence: CASNVGRRTSSYEQYF. The chain combines TRBV28 with TRBJ2-7; D might be TRBD1 (5 bases). Germline CDR1 MDHEN, CDR2 SYDVKM. Trimming shortened V by 7 bases and J by 0 bases, and 19 bases separated the two germline ends. The CDR3 covers 16 residues.

This clonotype was detected many times. The V call is TRBV28, the J call TRBJ1-2; no definite D call. Germline assignment: CDR1 MDHEN and CDR2 SYDVKM. Trimming took 4 bases from V and 3 from J, leaving 18 bases between them. CDR3 length equals 16 residues. The CDR3 loop is CASSSVVEGADYGYTF. In nucleotides, the CDR3 is TGTGCCAGCAGTTCAGTGGTCGAGGGTGCGGACTATGGCTACACCTTC.

The chain is built from TRBV6-5 and TRBJ2-1; 10 bases fit TRBD2. Per the germline V gene, CDR1 is MNHEY and CDR2 is SVGAGI. The junction had 11 bases not matched to a gene; V was cut back by 5 bases and J by 7 bases. This CDR3 region has 16 residues. The CDR3 is CASSPLAGAALNEQFF. In nucleotides, the CDR3 is TGTGCCAGCAGTCCGCTAGCGGGAGCAGCGTTGAATGAGCAGTTCTTC.

This clonotype was observed once. The chain couples TRBV24-1 to TRBJ2-6, with a weak D call TRBD2 (6 bases). The V gene's germline CDR1 is KGHDR and CDR2 SFDVKD. The CDR3 has 17 amino acids. The germline V and J ends were trimmed by 8 bases and 1 base, with 17 bases remaining between them. The CDR3 loop is CATMGPIGGSGANVLTF. The CDR3 DNA sequence: TGTGCCACCATGGGGCCTATTGGGGGGTCTGGGGCCAACGTCCTGACTTTC.

The sample holds a few counts of this clonotype. The chain is built from TRBV6-1 and TRBJ2-6; 11 bases are shared with TRBD1. The length of the CDR3 is 17 residues. Per the germline V gene, CDR1 is MNHNS and CDR2 is SASEGT. V was clipped by 3 bases and J by 0 bases; unmatched bases: 1. The CDR3 DNA reads TGTGCCAGCAGTGAGGACAGGGGGCTCTCTGGGGCCAACGTCCTGACTTTC. It encodes CASSEDRGLSGANVLTF.

The J gene is TRBJ2-1, the V gene TRBV5-1; TRBD1 is a possible D gene (6 bases). The CDR3 runs 15 residues. The germline gives CDR1 SGHRS, CDR2 YFSETQ. V was pared by 5 bases and J by 3 bases, with 15 bases between. CDR3 DNA sequence: TGCGCCAGCAGTTCGAGGACAGAGAACTACAATGAGCAGTTCTTC. Protein sequence: CASSSRTENYNEQFF. The complete variable domain, with remaining parts taken from reference TRBV5-1 and TRBJ2-1, reads KAGVTQTPRYLIKTRGQQVTLSCSPISGHRSVSWYQQTPGQGLQFLFEYFSETQRNKGNFPGRFSGRQFSNSRSEMNVSTLELGDSALYLCASSSRTENYNEQFFGPGTRLTVL.

This rearrangement joins TRBV20-1 to TRBJ1-1; 7 bases are a match to TRBD1. In germline, CDR1 is DFQATT, CDR2 SNEGSKA (reference sequence). The J segment lost 4 bases and the V segment lost 5 bases, leaving 4 bases of the junction unmatched. CDR3 length: 12 amino acids. The CDR3, as DNA: TGCAGTGCTCCAGCAGGGGGCACTGAAGCTTTCTTT. Translation: CSAPAGGTEAFF.

This clonotype was picked up many times. DNA for the CDR3: TGTGCCAGCAGCCCTCTAGCGAGCACAGATACGCAGTATTTT. Protein: CASSPLASTDTQYF. The chain recombines TRBV7-2 with TRBJ2-3; tentatively, D is TRBD2 (6 bases). Trimming cost V 5 bases and J 0 bases, with 9 bases left between them. Germline V lookup: CDR1 SGHTA, CDR2 FQGNSA. The CDR3 loop spans 14 amino acids.

This clonotype was counted many times. The chain carries TRBV4-1 and TRBJ2-4, with 10 bases lining up with TRBD2. CDR1 and CDR2 from the germline V gene are MGHRA and YSYEKL. The J segment lost 5 bases and the V segment lost 3 bases, leaving 4 bases of the junction unmatched. This CDR3 is built from 15 residues. The CDR3, as DNA: TGCGCCAGCAGCCAGGGAGCGGGAGGGGAAAACATTCAGTACTTC. It encodes CASSQGAGGENIQYF.